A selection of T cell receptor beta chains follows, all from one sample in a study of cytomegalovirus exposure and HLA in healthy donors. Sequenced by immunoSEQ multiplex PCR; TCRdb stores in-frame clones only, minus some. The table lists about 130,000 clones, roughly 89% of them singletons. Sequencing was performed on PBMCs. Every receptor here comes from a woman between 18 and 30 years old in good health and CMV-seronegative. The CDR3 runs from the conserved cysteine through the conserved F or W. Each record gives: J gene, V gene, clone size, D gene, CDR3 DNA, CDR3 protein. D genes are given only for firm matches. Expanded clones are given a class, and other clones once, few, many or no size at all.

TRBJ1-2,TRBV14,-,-,TGTGCCAGCAGCCCTGTCCGGGGGACTAACTATGGCTACACCTTC,CASSPVRGTNYGYTF
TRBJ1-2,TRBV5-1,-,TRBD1,TGCGCCAGCAGATACACGGACAGGGATGGCTACACCTTC,CASRYTDRDGYTF
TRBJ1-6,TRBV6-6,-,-,TGTGCCAGCAGTTATCGGAATTCACCCCTCCACTTT,CASSYRNSPLHF
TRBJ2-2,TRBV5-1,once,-,TGCGCCAGCAGCTTGACTGGGGGCGAGAACACCGGGGAGCTGTTTTTT,CASSLTGGENTGELFF
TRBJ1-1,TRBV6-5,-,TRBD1,TGTGCCAGCAGTTACTTCACAGGGGCCCCAAACACTGAAGCTTTCTTT,CASSYFTGAPNTEAFF
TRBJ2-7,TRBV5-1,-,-,TGCGCCAGCAGCTTGGTAACAGGACAGAGCTCCTACGAGCAGTACTTC,CASSLVTGQSSYEQYF
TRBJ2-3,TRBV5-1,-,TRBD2,TGCGCCAGCAGCTTCCGAGGAGGGAGCGGGGGGGCGTATCTGTCCACAGATACGCAGTATTTT,CASSFRGGSGGAYLSTDTQYF
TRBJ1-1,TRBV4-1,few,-,TGCGCCAGCAGCCAAGAGGGGCAGGCGATGAACACTGAAGCTTTCTTT,CASSQEGQAMNTEAFF
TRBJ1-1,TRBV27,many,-,TGTGCCAGCAGTTTATTGGAGGTATATTGGGGGGACACTGAAGCTTTCTTT,CASSLLEVYWGDTEAFF
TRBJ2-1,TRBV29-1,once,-,TGCAGCGGCTCGAAACAGGAAAGCTCCTACAATGAGCAGTTCTTC,CSGSKQESSYNEQFF
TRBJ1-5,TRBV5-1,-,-,TGCGCCAGCAGCTTGGGGACAGAAAATCAGCCCCAGCATTTT,CASSLGTENQPQHF
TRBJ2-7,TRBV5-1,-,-,TGCGCCAGCAGCCCCCTTGGGTCGTTGGGGGCGCCGGGGTTCGAGCAGTACTTC,CASSPLGSLGAPGFEQYF
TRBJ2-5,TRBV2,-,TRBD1,TGTGCCAGCCTAGAGATTGACAGGGGAGAGACCCAGTACTTC,CASLEIDRGETQYF
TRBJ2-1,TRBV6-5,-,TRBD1,TGTGCCAGCAGCTTACCCGGGACAGGCGTTCATGAGCAGTTCTTC,CASSLPGTGVHEQFF
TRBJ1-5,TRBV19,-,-,TGTGCCAGTAGTCTAAGCAGGGTTCAGCCCCAGCATTTT,CASSLSRVQPQHF
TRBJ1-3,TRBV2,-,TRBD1,TGTGCCAGCACCACCCCGAGGACAGGGGTCGTGGCGGCTGGAAACACCATATATTTT,CASTTPRTGVVAAGNTIYF
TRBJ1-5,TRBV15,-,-,TGTGCCACCAGCAGAGGAAGGGGAGGACAGCCCCAGCATTTT,CATSRGRGGQPQHF
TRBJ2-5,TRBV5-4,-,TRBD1,TGTGCCAGCAGCGGTGACAGGGCGCAAGAGACCCAGTACTTC,CASSGDRAQETQYF
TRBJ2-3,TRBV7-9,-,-,TGTGCCAGCAGCCACATGGGGGGGGGCATTCGCGGCACAGATACGCAGTATTTT,CASSHMGGGIRGTDTQYF
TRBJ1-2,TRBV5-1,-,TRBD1,TGCGCCAGCAGCCAGGGGGCGGGCTATGGCTACACCTTC,CASSQGAGYGYTF
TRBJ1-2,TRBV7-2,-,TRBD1,TGTGCCAGCAGCTTAGCGCTTTACAGGGGGCTGAGCTACACCTTC,CASSLALYRGLSYTF
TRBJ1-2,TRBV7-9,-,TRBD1,TGTGCCAGCGGGACAGGGGACGCGTATGGCTACACCTTC,CASGTGDAYGYTF
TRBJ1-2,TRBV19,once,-,TGTGCCAGTAGAAGGATTTCGGGGTTAACGGGCTATGGCTACACCTTC,CASRRISGLTGYGYTF
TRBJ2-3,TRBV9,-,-,TGTGCCAGCAGCGTCGCATCCCCAGGGGATACGCAGTATTTT,CASSVASPGDTQYF
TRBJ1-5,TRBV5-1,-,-,TGCGCCACCATGGGTGAGGGTCAGCCCCAGCATTTT,CATMGEGQPQHF
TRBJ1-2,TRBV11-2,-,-,TGTGCCAGCAGCTTAGAGTTTTCGGGTCGGGGAGGTGGCTACACCTTC,CASSLEFSGRGGGYTF
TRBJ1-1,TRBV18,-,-,TGTGCCAGCTCACCACCGGGGGGGGGCACTGAAGCTTTCTTT,CASSPPGGGTEAFF
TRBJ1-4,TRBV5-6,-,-,TGTGCCAGCAGCTTAGCTACCAACAGGGCTGGCGAAAAACTGTTTTTT,CASSLATNRAGEKLFF
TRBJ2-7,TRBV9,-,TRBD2,TGTGCCAGCAGCGTAGGTGCGGGGGGAATGCGGGAGCAGTACTTC,CASSVGAGGMREQYF
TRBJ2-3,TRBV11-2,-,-,TGTGCCAGCAGCCCCGGGTCAGGGGGGAGCACAGATACGCAGTATTTT,CASSPGSGGSTDTQYF
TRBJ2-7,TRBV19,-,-,TGTGCCAGCAAGGGGACACCCGTTTCCCACGAGCAGTACTTC,CASKGTPVSHEQYF
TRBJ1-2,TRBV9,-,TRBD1,TGTGCCAGCAGCGGGGACAGATTGAACCCCGCCCGTGGCTACACCTTC,CASSGDRLNPARGYTF
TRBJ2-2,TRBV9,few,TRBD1,TGTGCCAGCAGCCCCGGGACAGGGAACACCGGGGAGCTGTTTTTT,CASSPGTGNTGELFF
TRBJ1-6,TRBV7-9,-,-,TGTGCCAGCAGCTTAGGGGCAGGGATCAATTCACCCCTCCACTTT,CASSLGAGINSPLHF
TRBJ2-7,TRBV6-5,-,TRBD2,TGTGCCAGCAGTTACTTCCCGGGGGGATACGAGCAGTACTTC,CASSYFPGGYEQYF
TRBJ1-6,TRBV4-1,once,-,TGCGCCAGCAGCCATGATTTACAGGGAAGCTCCTATAATTCACCCCTCCACTTT,CASSHDLQGSSYNSPLHF
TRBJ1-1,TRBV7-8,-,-,TGTGCCAGCAGCTTATTACTAGGCCCAGGGGCGAACACTGAAGCTTTCTTT,CASSLLLGPGANTEAFF
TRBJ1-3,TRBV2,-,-,TGTGCCAGCAGAAACAGTAACTCTGGAAACACCATATATTTT,CASRNSNSGNTIYF
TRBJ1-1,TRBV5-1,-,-,TGCGCCAGCAGCGTCAACAGTAGGATGAACACTGAAGCTTTCTTT,CASSVNSRMNTEAFF
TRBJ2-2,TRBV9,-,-,TGTGCCAGCAGCGACCGGACAGCGAACACCGGGGAGCTGTTTTTT,CASSDRTANTGELFF